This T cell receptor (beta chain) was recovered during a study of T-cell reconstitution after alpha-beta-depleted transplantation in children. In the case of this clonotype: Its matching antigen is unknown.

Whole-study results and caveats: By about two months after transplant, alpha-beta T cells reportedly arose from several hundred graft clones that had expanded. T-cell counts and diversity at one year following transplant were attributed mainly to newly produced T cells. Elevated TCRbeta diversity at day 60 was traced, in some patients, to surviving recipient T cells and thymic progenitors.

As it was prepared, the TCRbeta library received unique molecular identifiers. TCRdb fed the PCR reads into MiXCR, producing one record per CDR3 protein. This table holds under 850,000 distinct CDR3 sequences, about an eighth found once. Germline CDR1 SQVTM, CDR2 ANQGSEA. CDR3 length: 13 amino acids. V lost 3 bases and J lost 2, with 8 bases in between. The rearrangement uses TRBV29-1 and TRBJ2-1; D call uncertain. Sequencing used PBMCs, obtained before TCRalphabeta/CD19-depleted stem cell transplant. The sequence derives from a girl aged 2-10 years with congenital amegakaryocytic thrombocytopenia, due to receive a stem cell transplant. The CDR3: CSVDQHTYNEQFF. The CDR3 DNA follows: TGCAGCGTTGACCAGCACACCTACAATGAGCAGTTCTTC.